Listed here are 30 T cell receptor beta chains from one sample, sequenced in a study of blood T cell repertoires in COVID-19. Measured with immunoSEQ multiplex PCR; TCRdb has only the in-frame clones, and not every one. Of around 250,000 clones in the sample, about 86% are singletons; the top ten hold roughly 4%. Sequencing was performed on PBMCs or T cells enriched from blood (not recorded which). Receptors originate from a man aged 30 to 39 with acute COVID-19.

The rearrangement joins TRBV27 to TRBJ1-5; D is ambiguous. V dropped 5 bases and J dropped 9 bases, with 14 bases sitting between them. This CDR3 spans 13 amino acids. Germline lookup yields CDR1 MNHEY and CDR2 SMNVEV (reference sequence). CDR3 sequence (DNA): TGTGCCAGCAGTCCAGGATACCATCCGCCCCAGCATTTT. It translates to CASSPGYHPPQHF.

With regard to this clone: The junction does not match germline at one end; this may be a read error. The rearrangement uses TRBV5-1 and TRBJ1-4, with no clear D. The germline V gene encodes CDR1 SGHRS and CDR2 YFSETQ. This CDR3 has 15 residues. The CDR3: CASSSLGGTNEKLFF. The CDR3 region has the DNA TGTGCCAGCAGTTCCCTCGGCGGCACTAATGAAAAACTGTTTTTT. Complete variable domain (other parts from reference TRBV5-1 and TRBJ1-4): KAGVTQTPRYLIKTRGQQVTLSCSPISGHRSVSWYQQTPGQGLQFLFEYFSETQRNKGNFPGRFSGRQFSNSRSEMNVSTLELGDSALYLCASSSLGGTNEKLFFGSGTQLSVL.

V usage is TRBV6-5 and J usage is TRBJ1-1; D is possibly TRBD1 (5 bases). The CDR3 is 15 residues long. V dropped 2 bases and J dropped 0 bases, with 10 bases sitting between them. Per the germline V gene, CDR1 is MNHEY and CDR2 is SVGAGI. CDR3 loop: CASSYQGGMNTEAFF. DNA of the CDR3: TGTGCCAGCAGTTACCAGGGAGGAATGAACACTGAAGCTTTCTTT.

This rearrangement joins TRBV24-1 to TRBJ2-5; 9 nucleotides align to TRBD1. Germline V gene lookup returns CDR1 KGHDR and CDR2 SFDVKD. V gave up 7 bases and J gave up 4 bases; unmatched junction bases: 6. There are 14 residues in the CDR3. CDR3 residues: CATRGQGWAETQYF. The CDR3 region has the DNA TGTGCCACCAGAGGACAGGGGTGGGCAGAGACCCAGTACTTC.

The chain carries TRBV6-2 or TRBV6-3 and TRBJ2-1; 11 bases line up with TRBD2. The CDR3 consists of 16 residues. Germline lookup yields CDR1 MNHEY and CDR2 SVGEGT. V trimming: 4 bases; J trimming: 8 bases; junction bases outside the gene matches: 10. Here the CDR3 reads CASSSPLAGVAHEQFF. The CDR3 nucleotides read TGTGCCAGCAGTTCCCCACTAGCGGGAGTAGCCCATGAGCAGTTCTTC.

The J gene is TRBJ2-2, the V gene TRBV5-8; unclear D gene. CDR3 length: 13 residues. V was trimmed by 3 bases and J by 6 bases, leaving 9 bases between them. Per the germline V gene, CDR1 is SGHTS and CDR2 is YDEGEE. The CDR3 coding sequence is TGTGCCAGCAGCTGGCTTCTGGCCGGGGAGCTGTTTTTT. Its protein is CASSWLLAGELFF.

The genes are TRBV27 and TRBJ1-5; the match to TRBD1 covers 7 bases. V trimming: 8 bases; J trimming: 1 base; junction bases outside the gene matches: 17. The CDR3 has 18 residues. Per germline, CDR1 MNHEY and CDR2 SMNVEV (reference sequence). CDR3 nucleotides: TGTGCCAGCGGACCGGGACAGAGAGAGTCACGGAGCAATCAGCCCCAGCATTTT. Amino acids: CASGPGQRESRSNQPQHF.

The rearrangement links TRBV7-6 to TRBJ2-1; TRBD2 matches 12 bases. Germline CDR1 SGHVS, CDR2 FNYEAQ. V dropped 5 bases and J dropped 5; count of bases not matched to a gene: 13. The CDR3 length is 18 residues. This CDR3 reads CASSPETSGSWRDNEQFF. The DNA for the CDR3 is TGTGCCAGCAGCCCCGAGACTAGCGGGAGTTGGCGAGACAATGAGCAGTTCTTC.

This chain connects TRBV7-8 to TRBJ2-7; 10 nucleotides match TRBD1. Germline-derived CDR1 and CDR2 are SGHVS and FQNEAQ. This CDR3 is built from 14 residues. J was trimmed by 3 bases and V by 5 bases; bases with no gene match: 4. CDR3 nucleotides: TGTGCCAGCAGCCCCCGGGACAGGGGCTACGAGCAGTACGTC. It specifies CASSPRDRGYEQYV.

The genes are TRBV28 and TRBJ2-7; 7 nucleotides line up with TRBD2. With V trimmed by 4 bases and J by 3 bases, 0 bases remained unmatched. Germline V lookup: CDR1 MDHEN, CDR2 SYDVKM. This CDR3 comprises 12 residues. CDR3 in amino acids: CASSSGGYEQYV. In DNA form, the CDR3 reads TGTGCCAGCAGTTCGGGGGGCTACGAGCAGTACGTC.

A single count supports this clone. The chain uses TRBV10-3 and TRBJ2-1; TRBD2 agrees at 7 bases. Germline CDR1 is ENHRY and CDR2 is SYGVKD. This CDR3 comprises 19 residues. J lost 6 bases, V lost 7 bases, and 24 bases had no gene match. The CDR3 region has the DNA TGTGCCATCACCACTACCAACTCTGCCGGGACTATCAGGAGCAATGAGCAGTTCTTC. Amino acid sequence: CAITTTNSAGTIRSNEQFF.

V and J are TRBV10-3 and TRBJ2-1; 10 bases map to TRBD2. Germline assignment: CDR1 ENHRY and CDR2 SYGVKD. This CDR3 is 14 amino acids long. With V trimmed by 8 bases and J by 8 bases, 9 bases remained unmatched. CDR3 region: CAIAGTSVGHEQFF. CDR3 coding DNA: TGTGCCATCGCCGGGACTAGCGTGGGCCATGAGCAGTTCTTC.

J is TRBJ2-5 and V is TRBV5-4, with D maybe TRBD1 (6 bases). CDR1 and CDR2 from the germline V gene are SGHNT and YYREEE (reference sequence). V lost 4 bases and J lost 2, with 9 bases in between. The CDR3 totals 13 residues. In DNA, the CDR3 is TGTGCCAGCAGCCTAGGACAGCAAGAGACCCAGTACTTC. Its protein product is CASSLGQQETQYF.

The V gene is TRBV29-1, the J gene TRBJ2-1, with no clear D. Trimming removed 8 bases at V and 5 bases at J, with 16 bases between. Per the germline V gene, CDR1 is SQVTM and CDR2 is ANQGSEA. CDR3 length: 13 residues. The CDR3 spells CSTRHEVNNEQFF. CDR3 DNA: TGCAGCACACGGCACGAGGTAAACAATGAGCAGTTCTTC.

The chain joins TRBV5-4 to TRBJ2-7; 7 positions agree with TRBD1. CDR1 and CDR2 (germline): SGHNT, YYREEE (reference sequence). The CDR3 extends over 14 amino acids. V trimming: 5 bases; J trimming: 5 bases; junction bases outside the gene matches: 10. The DNA for the CDR3 is TGTGCCAGCAGGGGCGAGGGGGCGCGGGACGAGCAGTACGTC. It encodes CASRGEGARDEQYV.

The rearrangement links TRBV28 to TRBJ1-3; maybe TRBD1 (5 bases). This CDR3 has 14 amino acids. Germline V CDR1 and CDR2: MDHEN, SYDVKM. V was shortened by 7 bases and J by 2 bases, with 12 bases between the two germline ends. The CDR3 here is CASTVEGAGNTIYF. CDR3 DNA sequence: TGTGCCAGCACCGTGGAAGGGGCTGGAAACACCATATATTTT. Using reference TRBV28 and TRBJ1-3 for the parts outside the CDR3, the full variable domain is DVKVTQSSRYLVKRTGEKVFLECVQDMDHENMFWYRQDPGLGLRLIYFSYDVKMKEKGDIPEGYSVSREKKERFSLILESASTNQTSMYLCASTVEGAGNTIYFGEGSWLTVV.

V usage is TRBV11-2 and J usage is TRBJ1-2, with 7 bases fitting TRBD1. Germline CDR1 SGHAT, CDR2 FQNNGV. The CDR3 sequence is 14 residues long. Trimming at V came to 1 base and at J to 8 bases, leaving 7 bases not matched to a gene. CDR3 coding DNA: TGTGCCAGCAGCTTAGGACAGGGCGAGAGGGGCTACACCTTC. Translated: CASSLGQGERGYTF. The whole variable domain, filled in from reference TRBV11-2 and TRBJ1-2, reads EAGVAQSPRYKIIEKRQSVAFWCNPISGHATLYWYQQILGQGPKLLIQFQNNGVVDDSQLPKDRFSAERLKGVDSTLKIQPAKLEDSAVYLCASSLGQGERGYTFGSGTRLTVV.

V gene TRBV11-3 combines with J gene TRBJ2-3, with 8 bases identical to TRBD2. Germline loops: CDR1 SGHNT, CDR2 YENEEA. V lost 5 bases, J lost 4 bases, and 11 bases stayed unmatched. This CDR3 is built from 16 residues. The CDR3 here is CASSTSWREEADTQYF. The CDR3 nucleotides are TGTGCCAGCAGCACGTCGTGGCGGGAGGAGGCAGATACGCAGTATTTT.

V usage is TRBV6-2 or TRBV6-3 and J usage is TRBJ2-1; D possibly corresponds to TRBD2 (5 bases). V was pared by 0 bases and J by 6 bases, with 6 bases between. Germline loops: CDR1 MNHEY, CDR2 SVGEGT. The CDR3 extends over 13 amino acids. The CDR3 DNA reads as TGTGCCAGCAGTTACTCTACTAGCAATGAGCAGTTCTTC. Translation gives CASSYSTSNEQFF.

V usage is TRBV24-1 and J usage is TRBJ2-2, with TRBD2 as a possible D gene (6 bases). The V and J ends lost 5 bases and 4 bases respectively, with 7 bases between them. The CDR3 covers 13 residues. From germline, CDR1 is KGHDR and CDR2 SFDVKD. CDR3 sequence (DNA): TGTGCCACCAGTGCGGGGGTCACCGGGGAGCTGTTTTTT. This gives the protein CATSAGVTGELFF.

This clone was detected only a few times. This chain joins TRBV28 and TRBJ1-3, with a weak D call TRBD1 (5 bases). The CDR3 is 15 residues long. Trimming took off 4 bases at V and 1 base at J, with 11 bases between the two ends. Germline loops: CDR1 MDHEN, CDR2 SYDVKM. The CDR3 protein is CASSSGLTSGNTIYF. The CDR3 bases are TGTGCCAGCAGTTCGGGACTTACGTCTGGAAACACCATATATTTT.

The J gene is TRBJ1-5, the V gene TRBV11-2; 7 bases align to TRBD1. This CDR3 region has 15 residues. V gave up 0 bases and J gave up 6 bases; unmatched junction bases: 5. Germline lookup yields CDR1 SGHAT and CDR2 FQNNGV. CDR3 in DNA: TGTGCCAGCAGCTTAGACAGGGGGAACGGTCAGCCCCAGCATTTT. This translates into CASSLDRGNGQPQHF.

The chain uses TRBV28 and TRBJ2-1; D gene uncertain. The CDR3 runs 15 residues. V lost 6 bases and J lost 8, with 20 bases in between. The germline V gene encodes CDR1 MDHEN and CDR2 SYDVKM. Here the CDR3 reads CASSPYPLGSDEQFF. Written as DNA, the CDR3 is TGTGCCAGCAGCCCCTACCCCCTAGGATCAGATGAGCAGTTCTTC.

The gene calls are TRBV7-2 and TRBJ1-5; D not resolved. V lost 2 bases to trimming and J lost 5 bases, with 7 bases between them. CDR3 length: 13 amino acids. Looked up from germline, CDR1 is SGHTA and CDR2 is FQGNSA. CDR3 loop: CASSLRRDQPQHF. As DNA, the CDR3 is TGTGCCAGCAGCTTAAGGCGGGATCAGCCCCAGCATTTT. Filled out from reference TRBV7-2 and TRBJ1-5, the complete variable domain reads GAGVSQSPSNKVTEKGKDVELRCDPISGHTALYWYRQSLGQGLEFLIYFQGNSAPDKSGLPSDRFSAERTGGSVSTLTIQRTQQEDSAVYLCASSLRRDQPQHFGDGTRLSIL.

This chain uses TRBV12-5 with TRBJ1-2; 10 bases line up with TRBD1. The CDR3 consists of 17 residues. V was clipped by 2 bases and J by 5 bases; unmatched bases: 11. Germline V gives CDR1 LGHNT, CDR2 FRNRAP. The CDR3 loop reads CASGLFLGQGLGYGYTF. The CDR3, as DNA: TGTGCTAGTGGTTTGTTCCTGGGACAGGGGTTAGGGTATGGCTACACCTTC.

The chain employs TRBV5-1 and TRBJ1-2, with D possibly matching TRBD1 (5 bases). Per germline, CDR1 SGHRS and CDR2 YFSETQ. Trimming took off 3 bases at V and 6 bases at J, with 12 bases between the two ends. The CDR3 extends over 13 amino acids. The DNA for the CDR3 is TGCGCCAGCAGCTCGGACATAAGGAATGGCTACACCTTC. Protein sequence: CASSSDIRNGYTF.

In DNA form, the CDR3 reads TGTGCCAGCAGCTTATTACAGGCTCCCTATGGCTACACCTTC. Translation: CASSLLQAPYGYTF. This sequence joins TRBV7-9 and TRBJ1-2; the D gene is possibly TRBD1 (5 bases). The CDR3 is 14 residues long. In germline, CDR1 is SEHNR, CDR2 FQNEAQ (reference sequence). Trimming took off 2 bases at V and 4 bases at J, with 11 bases between the two ends.

V gene TRBV20-1 combines with J gene TRBJ2-7; no firm D call. Germline V gene lookup returns CDR1 DFQATT and CDR2 SNEGSKA (reference sequence). The CDR3 loop spans 11 amino acids. V was shortened by 1 base and J by 4 bases, with 5 bases between the two germline ends. The CDR3 bases are TGCAGTGCTAGAGTGAGGTACGAGCAGTACGTC. Protein product: CSARVRYEQYV.

This clone has only one observation. This chain connects TRBV19 to TRBJ1-1; D may be TRBD1 (5 bases). CDR3 size: 15 residues. Trimming took off 2 bases at V and 4 bases at J, with 14 bases between the two ends. Per germline, CDR1 LNHDA and CDR2 SQIVND (reference sequence). CDR3: CASSIRKGSSTEAFF. The CDR3 DNA reads TGTGCCAGTAGTATACGGAAGGGGTCGTCCACTGAAGCTTTCTTT.

The chain recombines TRBV19 with TRBJ2-3; TRBD2 aligns across 9 bases. The germline gives CDR1 LNHDA, CDR2 SQIVND (reference sequence). The J segment lost 1 base and the V segment lost 6 bases, leaving 11 bases of the junction unmatched. The CDR3 spans 17 residues. In nucleotides, the CDR3 is TGTGCCAGTAGACCTCCCGAAGCGGGAGGCCGCACAGATACGCAGTATTTT. This sequence encodes CASRPPEAGGRTDTQYF.